The clone carrying this T cell receptor beta chain has only one observation. The data are from a study of blood T cell repertoires in COVID-19. Germline loops: CDR1 SGHRS, CDR2 YFSETQ. With 0 bases removed from V and 6 bases from J, the gap between germline ends came to 17 bases. This CDR3 has 16 residues. Clones were sequenced by immunoSEQ multiplex PCR, and TCRdb holds only the in-frame ones, with some missing. The data show under 80,000 clones, roughly 89% seen once. The source of this sequence is a human donor in a cohort sampled during active COVID-19. The sequencing sample was made of peripheral blood. The gene calls are TRBV5-1 and TRBJ2-3; D is unresolved. CDR3 amino acids: CASSLASGPGLDTQYF. CDR3 nucleotide sequence: TGCGCCAGCAGCTTGGCCTCGGGTCCGGGTCTGGATACGCAGTATTTT.